This TCR beta chain is drawn from a study of blood T cell repertoires in COVID-19. Trimming took 6 bases from V and 6 from J, leaving 15 bases between them. Germline assignment: CDR1 SNHLY and CDR2 FYNNEI. CDR3 length: 13 amino acids. TCRdb's copy holds only in-frame clones and misses some; the assay was immunoSEQ multiplex PCR. Among 75,000 to 100,000 clones listed, approximately 86% were seen once. This clone turned up a few times. The sample taken for sequencing was peripheral blood. The source is a man in his 70s with acute or convalescent COVID-19. This chain joins TRBV2 and TRBJ2-7; the D gene is possibly TRBD1 (5 bases). The CDR3 region is CASRQQGAFEQYF. DNA of the CDR3: TGTGCCAGCAGACAACAAGGGGCTTTCGAGCAGTACTTC.